Reported below is one TCR beta chain. The antigen is unknown. This table comes from immunoSEQ multiplex PCR, and its TCRdb copy is limited to in-frame clones, with some not included. The data hold some 96,000 clones, with about 88% observed a single time. The data derive from a study of T cell responses to AZD1222 COVID-19 vaccine. Study as a whole: Investigators merged groups given second doses at roughly 4 or roughly 12 weeks. The study's findings and limits: Donors were chiefly white British, with a greater number of females, and clonal diversity was perhaps underestimated. Nearly half of the spike-specific TCRs reportedly recognize variant regions that carry no mutations. The repertoires were collected only after the peak T cell response.

This clonotype was sampled from an adult in good health. Sequencing was performed on peripheral blood, taken on day 0 of AZD1222 vaccination.

CDR3 region: CASSEYLPEGPGNTIYF. For the CDR3, the DNA is TGTGCCAGCAGTGAATATTTACCGGAAGGCCCTGGAAACACCATATATTTT. J is TRBJ1-3 and V is TRBV25-1; D not resolved. CDR1 is MGHDK, CDR2 SYGVNS, per germline. Trimming shortened V by 0 bases and J by 2 bases, and 14 bases separated the two germline ends. This CDR3 has 17 residues. Using reference TRBV25-1 and TRBJ1-3 for the parts outside the CDR3, the full variable domain is EADIYQTPRYLVIGTGKKITLECSQTMGHDKMYWYQQDPGMELHLIHYSYGVNSTEKGDLSSESTVSRIRTEHFPLTLESARPSHTSQYLCASSEYLPEGPGNTIYFGEGSWLTVV.